The source of this T cell receptor beta chain is a study of regulatory T cells in long-lasting Graves disease. Findings and caveats of the study: Accuracy was possibly reduced by small sample size. Among samples with persistent disease, TRBV28, TRBJ1-2 and TRBJ2-5 were favored.

This clonotype was counted only a few times. The antigen remains undetermined. Arm-PCR with iRepertoire HTBI primers amplified the CDR3 regions for these TCR beta libraries. Authors' methods: Detected in the samples were around 62 TRBV and approximately 14 TRBJ segments. MiXCR, applied by TCRdb to the multiplex PCR reads, yields one record per CDR3 protein. TCRdb, not the authors, supplied the V and J calls. The data show 420,000 or so distinct CDR3 sequences, with less than 20% seen just once and approximately 22% held by the top ten. The CDR3 has 15 residues. Trimming removed 0 bases at V and 1 base at J, with 7 bases between. Germline V gene data show CDR1 as MGHDK and CDR2 as SYGVNS. The sample's time point: newly diagnosed GD, antithyroid drugs for less than 3 months. PBMCs were the source of the RNA used for TCR sequencing. The same data also contributed to another study, on T cells in Graves' hyperthyroidism and ophthalmopathy. From that study: Most clonotypes expanded in thyroid above 0.001 were likewise present in blood.

The chain uses TRBV25-1 and TRBJ1-5; D is perhaps TRBD1 (6 bases). This TCR derives from a woman in her late teens or twenties with Graves disease. Sample: peripheral blood mononuclear cells (PBMCs), taken at new diagnosis, from a patient treated with antithyroid drugs. The CDR3 reads CASSEYGQSNQPQHF. CDR3 sequence (DNA): TGTGCCAGCAGTGAATATGGACAGAGCAATCAGCCCCAGCATTTT. The entire variable domain, with the rest obtained from reference TRBV25-1 and TRBJ1-5, is as follows: EADIYQTPRYLVIGTGKKITLECSQTMGHDKMYWYQQDPGMELHLIHYSYGVNSTEKGDLSSESTVSRIRTEHFPLTLESARPSHTSQYLCASSEYGQSNQPQHFGDGTRLSIL.